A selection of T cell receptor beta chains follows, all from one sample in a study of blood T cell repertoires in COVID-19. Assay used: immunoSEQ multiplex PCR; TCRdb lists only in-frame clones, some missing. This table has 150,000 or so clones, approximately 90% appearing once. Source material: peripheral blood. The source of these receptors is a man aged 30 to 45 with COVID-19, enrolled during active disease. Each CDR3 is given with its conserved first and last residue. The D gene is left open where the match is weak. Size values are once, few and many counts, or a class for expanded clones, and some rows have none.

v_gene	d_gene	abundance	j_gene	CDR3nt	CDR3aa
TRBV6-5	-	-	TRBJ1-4	TGTGCCAGCAGCCGCCGGGAGTTTAATGAAAAACTGTTTTTT	CASSRREFNEKLFF
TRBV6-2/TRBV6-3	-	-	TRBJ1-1	TGTGCCAGCAGTTACGGGGGGGCCCAGACCCGGGACACTGAAGCTTTCTTT	CASSYGGAQTRDTEAFF
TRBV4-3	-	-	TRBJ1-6	TGCGCCAGCAGCCAAGAGGGGGGGATACGATCACCCCTCCACTTT	CASSQEGGIRSPLHF
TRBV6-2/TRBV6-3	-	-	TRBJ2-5	TGTGCCAGCAGTTCTGGGGGAGGACAAGAGACCCAGTACTTC	CASSSGGGQETQYF
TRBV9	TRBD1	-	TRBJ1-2	TGTGCCAGCAGCCCTCGGACAGGGGTGGATGGCTACACCTTC	CASSPRTGVDGYTF
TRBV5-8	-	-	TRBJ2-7	TGTGCCAGCAGCTTGATACAGGCCAGCCGCAAGGTGCAGTACTTC	CASSLIQASRKVQYF
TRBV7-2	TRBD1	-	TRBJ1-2	TGTGCCAGCAGCGATCGACAGGGTTCTGGCTATGGCTACACCTTC	CASSDRQGSGYGYTF
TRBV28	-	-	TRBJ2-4	TGTGCCAGCAGTTTTAGTATGAACATTCAGTACTTC	CASSFSMNIQYF
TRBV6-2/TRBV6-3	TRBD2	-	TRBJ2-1	TGTGCCAGCAGTGACCGACTAGCGGGAGTCTACAATGAGCAGTTCTTC	CASSDRLAGVYNEQFF
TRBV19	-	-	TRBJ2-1	TGTGCCAGTAGTAGCCTAGGTGAGCAGTTCTTC	CASSSLGEQFF
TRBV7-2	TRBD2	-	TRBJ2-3	TGTGCCAGCAGCTTAGTGGGGACTAGCGGCGCAGATACGCAGTATTTT	CASSLVGTSGADTQYF
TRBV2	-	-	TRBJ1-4	TGTGCCAGCAGCCGACGGGGGGTTGGTGAAAAACTGTTTTTT	CASSRRGVGEKLFF
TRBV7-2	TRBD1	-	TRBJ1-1	TGTGCCAGCAGCTCTGTAACAGGGGGCCTCACTGAAGCTTTCTTT	CASSSVTGGLTEAFF
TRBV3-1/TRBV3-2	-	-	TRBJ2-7	TGTGCCAGCAGCCAAGATCGGGGTAGAAGCTCCTACGAGCAGTACTTC	CASSQDRGRSSYEQYF
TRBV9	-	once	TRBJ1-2	TGTGCCAGCTCAGGTAACTATGGCTACACCTTC	CASSGNYGYTF
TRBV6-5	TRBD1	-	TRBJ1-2	TGTGCCAGCAGGCGCTCGGGACAGGGTGTCTATGGCTACACCTTC	CASRRSGQGVYGYTF
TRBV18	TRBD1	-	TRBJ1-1	TGTGCCAGCTCACCACCAGATAGGGGGCCTTTTGCTGAAGCTTTCTTT	CASSPPDRGPFAEAFF
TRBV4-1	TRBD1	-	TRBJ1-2	TGCGCCAGCAGCCAAGGACAGGGGGCTTTCGGCTATGGCTACACCTTC	CASSQGQGAFGYGYTF
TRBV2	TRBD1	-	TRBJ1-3	TGTGCCAGCAGTGAACTGGGACAGGGCCCTTACAGCTCTGGAAACACCATATATTTT	CASSELGQGPYSSGNTIYF
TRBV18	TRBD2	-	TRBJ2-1	TGTGCCAGCTCACCCGGGACTAGCGGGAGTTGGCCCTACAATGAGCAGTTCTTC	CASSPGTSGSWPYNEQFF
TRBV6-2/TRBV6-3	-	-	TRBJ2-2	TGTGCCAGCAGCCAGGATTCAAGTCGACTAAACACCGGGGAGCTGTTTTTT	CASSQDSSRLNTGELFF
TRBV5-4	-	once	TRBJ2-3	TGTGCCAGCAGCCCCAGTTGGGTGGACACCACAGATACGCAGTATTTT	CASSPSWVDTTDTQYF
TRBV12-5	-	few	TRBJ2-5	TGTGCTAGTGGTTTGGTACCCCCGAACTCTCTCCAGACCCAGTACTTC	CASGLVPPNSLQTQYF
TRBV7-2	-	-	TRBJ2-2	TGTGCCAGCAGCTTACCCCGGCGGGGGAACACCGGGGAGCTGTTTTTT	CASSLPRRGNTGELFF
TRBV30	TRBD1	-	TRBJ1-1	TGTGCCTGGAGCGCCGGGACAGGTGAAGCTTTCTTT	CAWSAGTGEAFF
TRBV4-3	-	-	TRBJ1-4	TGCGCCAGCAGCCAAGACCCGGGGGGCGCAGATACTAATGAAAAACTGTTTTTT	CASSQDPGGADTNEKLFF
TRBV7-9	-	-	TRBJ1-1	TGTGCCAGCAGCCCGGTCCTGGGGGCCACTGAAGCTTTCTTT	CASSPVLGATEAFF
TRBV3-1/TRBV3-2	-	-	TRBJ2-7	TGTGCCAGCAGCAGGGGATACGAGCAGTACTTC	CASSRGYEQYF
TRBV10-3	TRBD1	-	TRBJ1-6	TGTGCCATCAGCCCTGGAGGGACAGGGACTAATCCACCCCTCCACTTT	CAISPGGTGTNPPLHF
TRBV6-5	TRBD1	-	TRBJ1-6	TGTGCCAGCAGTTCAGGGGGCGCAAATAATTCACCCCTCCACTTT	CASSSGGANNSPLHF
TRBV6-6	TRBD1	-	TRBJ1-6	TGTGCCAGCAGAGCACAGGGGTATAATTCACCCCTCCACTTT	CASRAQGYNSPLHF
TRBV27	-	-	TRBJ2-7	TGTGCCAGCAGTTTAGGGGCTACCTACGAGCAGTACTTC	CASSLGATYEQYF
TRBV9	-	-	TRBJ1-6	TGTGCCAGCAGCGTAGTTGCCGCAGATTCACCCCTCCACTTT	CASSVVAADSPLHF
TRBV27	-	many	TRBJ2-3	TGTGCCAGCAGTTTATCGGGAGTGACAGATACGCAGTATTTT	CASSLSGVTDTQYF
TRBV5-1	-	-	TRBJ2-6	TGCGCCAGCAGCTTGGTCAGAGGGAGCTCTGGGGCCAACGTCCTGACTTTC	CASSLVRGSSGANVLTF
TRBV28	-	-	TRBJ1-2	TGTGCCAGCAGTTCTACGGGGGATTCTAACTATGGCTACACCTTC	CASSSTGDSNYGYTF
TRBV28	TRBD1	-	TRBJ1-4	TGTGCCAGCAGTCCTCAGGAGACAGGGCTTGAAAAACTGTTTTTT	CASSPQETGLEKLFF
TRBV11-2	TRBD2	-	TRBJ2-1	TGTGCCAGCAGCTTAGAGGCCTTAGCGGGGGGTGAGCAGTTCTTC	CASSLEALAGGEQFF
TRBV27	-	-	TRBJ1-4	TGTGCCAGCCGACAGTTAGCAACTAATGAAAAACTGTTTTTT	CASRQLATNEKLFF
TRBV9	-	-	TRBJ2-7	TGTGCCAGCAGCGTAGGTGACACCAAGTCCTACGAGCAGTACTTC	CASSVGDTKSYEQYF
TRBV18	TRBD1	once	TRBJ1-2	TGTGCCAGCTCTTACGACAGGGGCCTCTATGGCTACACCTTC	CASSYDRGLYGYTF
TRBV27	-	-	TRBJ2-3	TGTGCCAGCAGTTTAAATTTCTTCACAGATACGCAGTATTTT	CASSLNFFTDTQYF
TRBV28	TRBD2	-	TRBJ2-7	TGTGCCAGCAGGGGCGGGAGTTACGAGCAGTACTTC	CASRGGSYEQYF
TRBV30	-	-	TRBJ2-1	TGTGCCTGGAGGGGGCGGGGCTTAAGCAATGAGCAGTTCTTC	CAWRGRGLSNEQFF
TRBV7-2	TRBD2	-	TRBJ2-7	TGTGCCAGCAGCTTAGCTCTAGCGGGGGGTGGTGAGCAGTACTTC	CASSLALAGGGEQYF
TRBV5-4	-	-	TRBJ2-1	TGTGCCAGCAGCTTTTGGGGGCGGGTGAATGAGCAGTTCTTC	CASSFWGRVNEQFF
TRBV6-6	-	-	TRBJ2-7	TGTGCCAGCAGTTACTTGGCAGGGGAAGGCGAGCAGTACTTC	CASSYLAGEGEQYF
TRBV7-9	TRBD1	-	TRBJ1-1	TGTGCCAGCAGCTTAGCCGGGACAGTGAACACTGAAGCTTTCTTT	CASSLAGTVNTEAFF